The 5 T cell receptor beta chains below were found in one sample sequenced in a study of blood T cell repertoires in COVID-19. The table came from immunoSEQ multiplex PCR; TCRdb's copy has only in-frame clones and leaves some out. The data contain some 250,000 clones, 80% to 85% of them seen just once; the ten biggest clones take up 27%. Specimen: peripheral blood. Receptor source: a middle-aged man with acute or convalescent COVID-19.

At least ten counts were recorded for this clone. The chain employs TRBV6-6 and TRBJ2-2, with D maybe TRBD2 (5 bases). The ends were cut back, 2 bases at V and 7 bases at J, with 11 bases in the middle. Germline CDR1 and CDR2: MNHNY and SVGAGI (reference sequence). This CDR3 is built from 14 residues. The chain's CDR3 is CASSYQTRGGELFF. CDR3 sequence (DNA): TGTGCCAGCAGTTACCAGACCCGGGGCGGGGAGCTGTTTTTT.

The rearrangement uses TRBV6-5 and TRBJ2-3; D is perhaps TRBD1 (6 bases). Germline V gene lookup returns CDR1 MNHEY and CDR2 SVGAGI. The CDR3 has 14 amino acids. Trimming took 1 base from V and 6 from J, leaving 11 bases between them. This chain's CDR3 is CASSYFQGTDTQYF. The CDR3 region has the DNA TGTGCCAGCAGTTACTTTCAGGGGACGGATACGCAGTATTTT.

The chain combines TRBV19 with TRBJ1-2, with a tentative D call TRBD1 (6 bases). Trimming left V 3 bases short and J 0 bases short, with 8 bases between. Germline CDR1 LNHDA, CDR2 SQIVND (reference sequence). The CDR3 has 14 residues. The CDR3 loop reads CASSMDSANYGYTF. The DNA of the CDR3 is TGTGCCAGTAGTATGGACAGTGCTAACTATGGCTACACCTTC.

This sequence joins TRBV2 and TRBJ1-2, with TRBD1 identical over 7 bases. Trimming cost V 7 bases and J 6 bases; bases outside gene matches: 2. This CDR3 region has 11 residues. CDR1 SNHLY and CDR2 FYNNEI come from the germline V gene. The CDR3 protein is CASTGQDGYTF. The CDR3 nucleotides read TGTGCCAGCACTGGACAGGATGGCTACACCTTC.

A single count supports this clone. V is TRBV6-6 and J is TRBJ2-7; TRBD2 aligns across 10 bases. J lost 3 bases, V lost 5 bases, and 1 base had no gene match. The CDR3 loop spans 13 amino acids. Germline assignment: CDR1 MNHNY and CDR2 SVGAGI (reference sequence). As DNA, the CDR3 is TGTGCCAGCAGTCGGACTAGCGGCTACGAGCAGTACTTC. Translated: CASSRTSGYEQYF.